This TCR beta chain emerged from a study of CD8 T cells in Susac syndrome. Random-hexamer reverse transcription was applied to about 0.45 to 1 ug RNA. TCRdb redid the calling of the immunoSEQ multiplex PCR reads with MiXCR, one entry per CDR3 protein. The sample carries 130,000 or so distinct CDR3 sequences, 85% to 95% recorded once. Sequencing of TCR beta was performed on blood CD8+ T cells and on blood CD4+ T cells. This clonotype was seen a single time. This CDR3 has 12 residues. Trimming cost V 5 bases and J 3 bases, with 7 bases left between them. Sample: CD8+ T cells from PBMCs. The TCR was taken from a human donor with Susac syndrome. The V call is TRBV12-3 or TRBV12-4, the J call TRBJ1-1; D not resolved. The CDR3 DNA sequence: TGTGCCAGCAGTCCAGGACACACTGAAGCTTTCTTT. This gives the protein CASSPGHTEAFF.